This passage covers 32 T cell receptor beta chains from one sample sequenced in a study of CD8 T cells in ankylosing spondylitis. TCRdb used MiXCR to reprocess the 5' RACE reads, holding one entry per CDR3 protein. Of approximately 290,000 distinct CDR3 sequences listed, around 21% were seen once; the top ten hold approximately 3.7%. The sequencing sample was made of blood, either unsorted or a sorted T cell fraction (not recorded which). Source of these receptors: a female donor with ankylosing spondylitis or in good health (not recorded which).

This chain connects TRBV6-2 or TRBV6-3 to TRBJ2-1; D is uncertain. The germline V and J ends were trimmed by 6 bases and 0 bases, with 12 bases remaining between them. Per the germline V gene, CDR1 is MNHEY and CDR2 is SVGEGT. This CDR3 spans 15 amino acids. The CDR3 protein is CASSENMGSYNEQFF. For the CDR3, the DNA is TGTGCCAGCAGCGAAAATATGGGCTCCTACAATGAGCAGTTCTTC.

The CDR3 loop reads CASSLVQSGNTIYF. CDR3 DNA sequence: TGTGCCAGCAGCTTAGTACAGTCTGGAAACACCATATATTTT. This chain uses TRBV7-2 with TRBJ1-3, with unresolved D. Germline V CDR1 and CDR2: SGHTA, FQGNSA. The ends were cut back, 1 base at V and 1 base at J, with 5 bases in the middle. The CDR3 spans 14 residues.

V usage is TRBV3-1 and J usage is TRBJ1-6; D unclear. Between the trimmed V and J ends, which lost 2 bases and 10 bases, there was a span of 6 bases. The germline V gene encodes CDR1 LGHDT and CDR2 YNNKEL (reference sequence). This CDR3 is built from 12 residues. The CDR3 region is CASSQPFSPLHF. The CDR3 region has the DNA TGTGCCAGCAGCCAACCGTTCTCACCCCTCCACTTT.

The chain carries TRBV24-1 and TRBJ1-2, with D unclear. Trimming removed 3 bases from V and 4 bases from J, with 11 bases in between. The germline gives CDR1 KGHDR, CDR2 SFDVKD. CDR3 size: 14 residues. The CDR3 here is CATSDDPGIYGYTF. The DNA for the CDR3 is TGTGCCACCAGTGATGATCCGGGAATCTATGGCTACACCTTC.

The chain carries TRBV6-2 or TRBV6-3 and TRBJ2-7; no clear D gene. In germline, CDR1 is MNHEY, CDR2 SVGEGT. This CDR3 is 12 amino acids long. V lost 5 bases to trimming and J lost 1 base, with 6 bases between them. The chain's CDR3 is CASSMRSYEQYF. DNA of the CDR3: TGTGCCAGCAGTATGAGGTCCTACGAGCAGTACTTC.

This clonotype was counted ten times or more. V gene TRBV6-2 or TRBV6-3 combines with J gene TRBJ2-1; 7 bases align to TRBD2. Trimming at V came to 5 bases and at J to 6 bases, leaving 13 bases not matched to a gene. The germline V gene has CDR1 MNHEY and CDR2 SVGEGT. The CDR3 is 16 residues long. The CDR3 nucleotides read TGTGCCAGCAGTCCCCCCTACGGGAGGACCTCCAATGAGCAGTTCTTC. This gives the protein CASSPPYGRTSNEQFF.

This clonotype was observed many times. This chain links TRBV20-1 with TRBJ1-5; possible D gene TRBD1, 5 bases. The CDR3 is 15 amino acids. Germline V gene sequence: CDR1 DFQATT, CDR2 SNEGSKA (reference sequence). V gave up 3 bases and J gave up 7 bases, with 19 bases separating them. The CDR3 spells CSASLGPQGGQPQHF. The CDR3 DNA sequence: TGCAGTGCTAGTCTAGGGCCTCAGGGAGGACAGCCCCAGCATTTT.

This clonotype was picked up a small number of times. The CDR3 bases are TGTGCCAGCAGCCAGGGACTAGCGGCTAGCACAGATACGCAGTATTTT. Residues: CASSQGLAASTDTQYF. The genes are TRBV6-1 and TRBJ2-3, with 11 bases fitting TRBD2. CDR3 length: 16 amino acids. Germline-derived CDR1 and CDR2 are MNHNS and SASEGT. Trimming took 6 bases from V and 0 from J; bases not matched to a gene: 5.

This clonotype has only a few counts. This sequence joins TRBV5-4 and TRBJ2-7, with 14 bases identical to TRBD2. Trimming cost V 9 bases and J 2 bases; bases outside gene matches: 1. This CDR3 region has 13 residues. The germline gives CDR1 SGHNT, CDR2 YYREEE (reference sequence). The CDR3: CAMTSGRAYEQYF. The CDR3 bases are TGTGCCATGACTAGCGGGAGGGCCTACGAGCAGTACTTC.

The J gene is TRBJ2-7, the V gene TRBV21-1. TRBV21-1 is a pseudogene segment. The CDR3 is 12 amino acids. DNA for the CDR3: TGTGCCAGCAGCCGCCTAAGGAGTGGGCAGTACTTC. Protein: CASSRLRSGQYF.

This sequence joins TRBV2 and TRBJ2-5; 10 bases fit TRBD1. In germline, CDR1 is SNHLY, CDR2 FYNNEI. V was pared by 6 bases and J by 5 bases, with 9 bases of the junction left unmatched. This CDR3 is built from 15 residues. The CDR3 DNA reads TGTGCCAGCAGCGCTGACAGGGGGCGGGGGGAGACCCAGTACTTC. Protein: CASSADRGRGETQYF.

This clonotype was counted between two and nine times. V and J are TRBV20-1 and TRBJ2-5, with TRBD2 identical over 10 bases. From germline, CDR1 is DFQATT and CDR2 SNEGSKA (reference sequence). CDR3 length equals 14 residues. V dropped 2 bases and J dropped 4; count of bases not matched to a gene: 4. CDR3 in DNA: TGCAGTGCTAGAAAGGGACTAGCGTTAGAGACCCAGTACTTC. Protein: CSARKGLALETQYF.

The chain combines TRBV10-3 with TRBJ2-1; tentative D call: TRBD1 (7 bases). Trimming removed 4 bases from V and 9 bases from J, with 13 bases in between. There are 13 residues in the CDR3. Per germline, CDR1 ENHRY and CDR2 SYGVKD. The CDR3 sequence is CAISGTQGGEQFF. The CDR3 bases are TGTGCCATCAGTGGTACCCAGGGGGGTGAGCAGTTCTTC.

The rearrangement links TRBV6-2 or TRBV6-3 to TRBJ2-7, with D possibly matching TRBD2 (6 bases). The germline gives CDR1 MNHEY, CDR2 SVGEGT. This CDR3 region has 12 residues. The V and J ends lost 5 bases and 6 bases respectively, with 11 bases between them. The CDR3 bases are TGTGCCAGCAGTCCCGCGGGAAGCGAGCAGTACTTC. Translating gives CASSPAGSEQYF.

This clonotype showed up just a few times. The V and J genes are TRBV25-1 and TRBJ1-4; 9 bases align to TRBD1. J lost 10 bases, V lost 9 bases, and 3 bases had no gene match. Germline V gives CDR1 MGHDK, CDR2 SYGVNS. The CDR3 sequence is 11 residues long. The CDR3 nucleotides read TGTGCCAGGCCGGGACAGGGAAAACTGTTTTTT. Translating it yields CARPGQGKLFF. Looking up the rest from reference TRBV25-1 and TRBJ1-4 gives the full variable domain: EADIYQTPRYLVIGTGKKITLECSQTMGHDKMYWYQQDPGMELHLIHYSYGVNSTEKGDLSSESTVSRIRTEHFPLTLESARPSHTSQYLCARPGQGKLFFGSGTQLSVL.

The sample holds a few counts of this clonotype. CDR3 region: CASSLGIQVLSTDTQYF. Written as DNA, the CDR3 is TGTGCCAGCAGCTTAGGGATCCAGGTCCTATCCACAGATACGCAGTATTTT. The chain has TRBV7-9 and TRBJ2-3; no clear D gene. V lost 1 base, J lost 2 bases, and 16 bases lay in between. This CDR3 comprises 17 residues. CDR1 and CDR2 from the germline V gene are SEHNR and FQNEAQ (reference sequence).

This clonotype was counted between two and nine times. This rearrangement joins TRBV29-1 to TRBJ1-1; 8 nucleotides agree with TRBD1. Trimming took 4 bases from V and 6 from J; bases not matched to a gene: 7. CDR1 is SQVTM and CDR2 is ANQGSEA in the germline V gene. The CDR3 runs 13 residues. The CDR3 reads CSVGGTGRAEAFF. The CDR3, as DNA: TGCAGCGTTGGAGGGACAGGCCGCGCTGAAGCTTTCTTT.

This clonotype came up a few times. V and J are TRBV20-1 and TRBJ2-5, with D possibly TRBD1 on 6 matching bases. The CDR3 consists of 12 residues. V was pared by 5 bases and J by 2 bases, with 9 bases between. Germline values: CDR1 DFQATT, CDR2 SNEGSKA (reference sequence). The CDR3 DNA sequence: TGCAGTGCTTGGACAGTACAAGAGACCCAGTACTTC. It is translated as CSAWTVQETQYF.

This chain uses TRBV6-1 with TRBJ2-7; D is perhaps TRBD1 (5 bases). The CDR3 is 13 residues long. V lost 2 bases and J 5 bases, leaving 10 bases between the germline ends. Germline-derived CDR1 and CDR2 are MNHNS and SASEGT. The CDR3 is CASSEQGRDEQYF. The DNA for the CDR3 is TGTGCCAGCAGTGAACAGGGAAGAGACGAGCAGTACTTC.

This clonotype was seen at least ten times. V gene TRBV28 combines with J gene TRBJ1-6, with D unclear. V gave up 10 bases and J gave up 7 bases, with 11 bases separating them. The germline CDR1 and CDR2 sequences are MDHEN and SYDVKM. The CDR3 length is 12 residues. For the CDR3, the DNA is TGTGCCACCATGTCCGCCAATTCACCCCTCCACTTT. Its protein product is CATMSANSPLHF.

There are a few counts of this clonotype. This chain connects TRBV5-1 to TRBJ2-3; 11 bases are a match to TRBD2. The germline CDR1 and CDR2 sequences are SGHRS and YFSETQ. Unmatched junction bases numbered 5, after V lost 4 bases and J lost 1 base. This CDR3 has 16 residues. CDR3 loop: CASSPLTSGGTDTQYF. In DNA form, the CDR3 reads TGCGCCAGCAGCCCTCTGACTAGCGGGGGCACAGATACGCAGTATTTT.

This rearrangement joins TRBV7-2 to TRBJ2-7; 9 nucleotides agree with TRBD2. The CDR3 sequence is 15 residues long. CDR1 and CDR2 from the germline V gene are SGHTA and FQGNSA. The J segment lost 7 bases and the V segment lost 1 base, leaving 8 bases of the junction unmatched. The CDR3 DNA follows: TGTGCCAGCAGCTTAGAATGGGCGGGAGGGAAAGAGCAGTACTTC. Translating it yields CASSLEWAGGKEQYF.

This clonotype was detected many times. The J gene is TRBJ2-7, the V gene TRBV5-6, with TRBD2 as a possible D gene (6 bases). This CDR3 has 14 residues. CDR1 is SGHDT and CDR2 is YYEEEE in the germline V gene. V was cut by 1 base and J by 3 bases, with 11 bases left in between. CDR3 sequence reads: CASSLRGLFYEQYF. Written as DNA, the CDR3 is TGTGCCAGCAGCTTGAGGGGACTCTTCTACGAGCAGTACTTC.

V and J are TRBV12-3 or TRBV12-4 and TRBJ2-7; D is possibly TRBD1 (6 bases). CDR3 length: 15 residues. Trimming stripped 1 base from V and 4 bases from J, with 14 bases between. In DNA form, the CDR3 reads TGTGCCAGCAGTTTAGAGGGTCCAGGGGATTACGAGCAGTACTTC. The encoded protein is CASSLEGPGDYEQYF.

This rearrangement joins TRBV11-3 to TRBJ2-1, with 7 positions matching TRBD2. The CDR3 has 16 residues. Germline values: CDR1 SGHNT, CDR2 YENEEA. V lost 5 bases and J lost 9; bases outside the gene matches: 16. In DNA, the CDR3 is TGTGCCAGCAGCACCTCCTTTGCGGGAGTAGAGGGTGAGCAGTTCTTC. It translates to CASSTSFAGVEGEQFF.

This clonotype came up a few times. The V and J genes are TRBV9 and TRBJ2-4; D uncertain. Germline-derived CDR1 and CDR2 are SGDLS and YYNGEE. The CDR3 totals 14 residues. V lost 3 bases and J lost 7, with 14 bases in between. This chain's CDR3 is CASSASPGSNIQYF. The DNA for the CDR3 is TGTGCCAGCAGCGCGTCCCCCGGGTCGAACATTCAGTACTTC.

V is TRBV4-3 and J is TRBJ2-1; 8 bases are a match to TRBD1. This CDR3 is built from 20 residues. The V segment lost 2 bases and the J segment 6 bases; nucleotides outside the gene matches: 21. Germline lookup yields CDR1 LGHNA and CDR2 YSLEER. The CDR3 nucleotides read TGCGCCAGCAGCCAATGGAAAACAGGGGGGACCGCGTGGCAAGGCAATGAGCAGTTCTTC. It specifies CASSQWKTGGTAWQGNEQFF.

This chain links TRBV7-2 with TRBJ1-5; possibly TRBD1 for D (6 bases). In germline, CDR1 is SGHTA, CDR2 FQGNSA. Trimming left V 5 bases short and J 11 bases short, with 16 bases between. CDR3 length: 13 amino acids. The CDR3 loop is CASSPTDRTSQHF. The CDR3 DNA sequence: TGTGCCAGCAGCCCCACAGACAGGACGTCCCAGCATTTT.

This clonotype was observed a handful of times. This chain links TRBV4-2 with TRBJ2-7, with D possibly TRBD2 on 7 matching bases. Germline values: CDR1 LGHNA, CDR2 YNFKEQ. The CDR3 runs 15 residues. Trimming removed 1 base at V and 7 bases at J, with 17 bases between. For the CDR3, the DNA is TGTGCCAGCAGCCAAGGTGCGGGGGACCAGGGGGAGCAGTACTTC. Protein product: CASSQGAGDQGEQYF.

The table lists this clonotype with many counts. V and J are TRBV12-3 or TRBV12-4 and TRBJ2-4; 11 bases agree with TRBD2. V was clipped by 6 bases and J by 4 bases; unmatched bases: 8. The length of the CDR3 is 16 residues. The CDR3 sequence is CASSPSGTSGKNIQYF. CDR3 DNA sequence: TGTGCCAGCAGCCCCTCCGGGACTAGCGGTAAAAACATTCAGTACTTC.

The rearrangement links TRBV6-5 to TRBJ1-4; D possibly corresponds to TRBD1 (5 bases). V was trimmed by 5 bases and J by 5 bases, leaving 12 bases between them. This CDR3 comprises 14 residues. The germline CDR1 and CDR2 sequences are MNHEY and SVGAGI. CDR3 sequence reads: CASSPGTINEKLFF. The DNA of the CDR3 is TGTGCCAGCAGTCCCGGGACTATCAATGAAAAACTGTTTTTT.

This clonotype appeared a few times. V is TRBV12-3 or TRBV12-4 and J is TRBJ2-6; 12 positions agree with TRBD1. J gave up 3 bases and V 6 bases, and 9 bases lay outside the gene matches. This CDR3 has 18 amino acids. The CDR3 is CASSRDRGRIGGANVLTF. CDR3 nucleotides: TGTGCCAGCAGCCGGGACAGGGGGCGGATCGGTGGGGCCAACGTCCTGACTTTC.